Listed below are T cell receptor beta chains from one sample, sequenced in a study of neurological immune-mediated disorders. TCRdb processed the 5' RACE reads anew with MiXCR; each CDR3 protein has one entry. The data contain about 45,000 distinct CDR3 sequences, approximately 15% of them singletons. Sequencing input: PBMCs. All receptors come from a man aged 25 to 45 in good health. The CDR3 runs from the conserved cysteine through the conserved F or W.

j_gene: TRBJ2-3; v_gene: TRBV5-5; CDR3aa: CANKWSRRPGDTQYF
j_gene: TRBJ2-1; v_gene: TRBV6-1; CDR3aa: CASRGQGTEQFF
j_gene: TRBJ1-2; v_gene: TRBV28; CDR3aa: CASRWKGTGEGYTF
j_gene: TRBJ1-1; v_gene: TRBV5-1; CDR3aa: CASSLGGQGNTEAFF
j_gene: TRBJ1-1; v_gene: TRBV29-1; CDR3aa: CSVDEGGTEAFF
j_gene: TRBJ2-5; v_gene: TRBV20-1; CDR3aa: CSASSMTSALAETQYF
j_gene: TRBJ2-7; v_gene: TRBV25-1; CDR3aa: CASNRGSYEQYF
j_gene: TRBJ2-7; v_gene: TRBV5-1; CDR3aa: CASSDGTSEAYEQYF
j_gene: TRBJ1-5; v_gene: TRBV28; CDR3aa: CASRPGTAGFQPQHF
j_gene: TRBJ2-1; v_gene: TRBV4-1; CDR3aa: CASSLRTSSYNEQFF
j_gene: TRBJ2-3; v_gene: TRBV9; CDR3aa: CASSGGTLDTQYF
j_gene: TRBJ2-3; v_gene: TRBV5-1; CDR3aa: CASSLGGLQTDTQYF
j_gene: TRBJ2-5; v_gene: TRBV10-3; CDR3aa: CAITSRDKETQYF
j_gene: TRBJ2-6; v_gene: TRBV5-6; CDR3aa: CASSSGWTGANVLTF
j_gene: TRBJ2-5; v_gene: TRBV20-1; CDR3aa: CSARGTSVETQYF
j_gene: TRBJ2-7; v_gene: TRBV20-1; CDR3aa: CSARGTSGSYEQYF
j_gene: TRBJ2-3; v_gene: TRBV15; CDR3aa: CATSSAGDYTDTQYF
j_gene: TRBJ1-2; v_gene: TRBV28; CDR3aa: CASSWGGNYGYTF
j_gene: TRBJ2-3; v_gene: TRBV6-4; CDR3aa: CASSVSSYSTDTQYF
j_gene: TRBJ1-1; v_gene: TRBV12-3/TRBV12-4; CDR3aa: CASSLGPSTEAFF
j_gene: TRBJ2-5; v_gene: TRBV28; CDR3aa: CASSLGYQHEPAETQYF
j_gene: TRBJ2-5; v_gene: TRBV10-3; CDR3aa: CAISAITTSGIQETQYF
j_gene: TRBJ2-7; v_gene: TRBV10-3; CDR3aa: CAISVPAASYEQYF
j_gene: TRBJ2-7; v_gene: TRBV27; CDR3aa: CASSHTSPGGSYEQYF
j_gene: TRBJ2-2; v_gene: TRBV10-3; CDR3aa: CAIGGGPGYTGELFF
j_gene: TRBJ1-2; v_gene: TRBV11-2; CDR3aa: CASSFTGAFYGYTF
j_gene: TRBJ2-4; v_gene: TRBV5-1; CDR3aa: CASSLEIAGGTTKNIQYF
j_gene: TRBJ2-1; v_gene: TRBV7-3; CDR3aa: CASSLLAGGSFKNEQFF
j_gene: TRBJ2-3; v_gene: TRBV11-1; CDR3aa: CASSLPRRTGGDGTDTQYF
j_gene: TRBJ2-3; v_gene: TRBV20-1; CDR3aa: CSARDRGVASGTDTQYF
j_gene: TRBJ2-3; v_gene: TRBV20-1; CDR3aa: CSARDSIAGGRTDTQYF
j_gene: TRBJ2-7; v_gene: TRBV5-1; CDR3aa: CASSHRTSGTGGEQYF
j_gene: TRBJ1-2; v_gene: TRBV28; CDR3aa: CASSLGGQGLIRYTF
j_gene: TRBJ2-1; v_gene: TRBV5-1; CDR3aa: CASSLGGSHNEQFF
j_gene: TRBJ2-7; v_gene: TRBV5-6; CDR3aa: CASSLAVKTYEQYF
j_gene: TRBJ2-7; v_gene: TRBV6-6; CDR3aa: CASSYGTGISYEQYF
j_gene: TRBJ2-7; v_gene: TRBV20-1; CDR3aa: CRVSVLVADEQYF
j_gene: TRBJ1-4; v_gene: TRBV20-1; CDR3aa: CSASPSRGDEKLFF
j_gene: TRBJ2-7; v_gene: TRBV5-1; CDR3aa: CASSLEGGNSYEQYF
j_gene: TRBJ1-2; v_gene: TRBV28; CDR3aa: CASSQSDISGYTF
j_gene: TRBJ1-1; v_gene: TRBV5-5; CDR3aa: CASSLAWVGTNTEAFF
j_gene: TRBJ2-5; v_gene: TRBV20-1; CDR3aa: CSAIRTGRETQYF
j_gene: TRBJ2-7; v_gene: TRBV20-1; CDR3aa: CSAGSPLAPYEQYF
j_gene: TRBJ2-6; v_gene: TRBV15; CDR3aa: CATSRDTGSGANVLTF
j_gene: TRBJ2-1; v_gene: TRBV7-2; CDR3aa: CASSLRAGGDEQFF
j_gene: TRBJ2-7; v_gene: TRBV7-9; CDR3aa: CASSSRGLAGSAREQYF